These 20 T cell receptor beta chains came from one sample sequenced in a study of CD8 T cells in Susac syndrome (dated by TCRdb to between 2018 and 2021). To prepare the library, the immunoSEQ multiplex PCR assay was applied. RNA was extracted with the RNeasy kit and about 0.45 to 1 ug was reverse transcribed using random hexamers. TCRdb reworked the public reads: Q25 trimming with fastp, MiXCR clone assembly, productive beta chains retained. Rows matching on CDR3 protein sequence are summarized as one entry with the most common DNA and genes. The sample yields fewer than 150,000 distinct CDR3 sequences; 90% to 95% were counted once. Clones ranked in the top ten supply roughly 0.12% of the sample. Sequencing was carried out using CD4+ T cells from PBMCs. These receptors were collected from a human donor in good health.

The chain recombines TRBV28 with TRBJ2-1; D tentatively reads TRBD1 or TRBD2 (5 bases each). The CDR3 has 14 amino acids. V was trimmed by 6 bases and J by 2 bases, leaving 11 bases between them. Per the germline V gene, CDR1 is MDHEN and CDR2 is SYDVKM. The DNA for the CDR3 is TGTGCCAGCAGGAAGGGACCGCCCTACAATGAGCAGTTCTTC. Residues: CASRKGPPYNEQFF.

This chain joins TRBV12-3 or TRBV12-4 and TRBJ1-5; D unresolved. The CDR3 runs 12 residues. Trimming removed 2 bases at V and 9 bases at J, with 8 bases between. For the CDR3, the DNA is TGTGCCAGCAGTTTACCGGGATGGCCCCAGCATTTT. This gives the protein CASSLPGWPQHF.

The chain combines TRBV9 with TRBJ2-4; 8 bases map to TRBD2. The CDR3 totals 16 residues. With 4 bases clipped from V and 7 bases from J, the junction kept 13 bases outside the gene matches. Per germline, CDR1 SGDLS and CDR2 YYNGEE. Written as DNA, the CDR3 is TGTGCCAGCAGCTCGATGGCGGGGGGCACGGGCAACATTCAGTACTTC. Translated, it gives CASSSMAGGTGNIQYF. Complete variable domain (other parts from reference TRBV9 and TRBJ2-4): DSGVTQTPKHLITATGQRVTLRCSPRSGDLSVYWYQQSLDQGLQFLIQYYNGEERAKGNILERFSAQQFPDLHSELNLSSLELGDSALYFCASSSMAGGTGNIQYFGAGTRLSVL.

The chain recombines TRBV5-1 with TRBJ2-1; 7 bases agree with TRBD2. V lost 3 bases to trimming and J lost 2 bases; unmatched junction nucleotides: 5. Germline CDR1 reads SGHRS; CDR2 reads YFSETQ. This CDR3 has 15 amino acids. CDR3 in amino acids: CASSSLAETYNEQFF. CDR3 DNA: TGCGCCAGCAGCTCTCTAGCGGAGACCTACAATGAGCAGTTCTTC.

A single count supports this clonotype. The gene calls are TRBV3-1 and TRBJ2-5; 9 nucleotides line up with TRBD2. The CDR3 consists of 17 residues. CDR1 LGHDT and CDR2 YNNKEL come from the germline V gene (reference sequence). V trimming: 4 bases; J trimming: 4 bases; junction bases outside the gene matches: 13. The CDR3 spells CASSRNRGSGRSETQYF. The CDR3 region has the DNA TGTGCCAGCAGCCGCAACCGGGGTAGCGGGAGATCAGAGACCCAGTACTTC.

This clonotype was seen just once. The chain recombines TRBV2 with TRBJ2-6; D gene ambiguous. The CDR3 loop spans 15 amino acids. The ends were cut back, 4 bases at V and 6 bases at J, with 13 bases in the middle. The V gene's germline CDR1 is SNHLY and CDR2 FYNNEI. CDR3 DNA sequence: TGTGCCAGCAGTGCCCGCTCCCAGGTGGCCAACGTCCTGACTTTC. Its translation: CASSARSQVANVLTF.

This sequence joins TRBV20-1 and TRBJ1-1; D not certain. Germline V CDR1 and CDR2: DFQATT, SNEGSKA (reference sequence). There are 11 residues in the CDR3. V was trimmed by 1 base and J by 8 bases, leaving 8 bases between them. The CDR3 coding sequence is TGCAGTGCTAGAGTGCAGGTAGAAGCTTTCTTT. Translating gives CSARVQVEAFF.

This chain links TRBV28 with TRBJ2-7, with D possibly called TRBD1 or TRBD2 (6 bases each). Trimming cost V 6 bases and J 5 bases, with 14 bases left between them. The CDR3 has 13 residues. Looked up from germline, CDR1 is MDHEN and CDR2 is SYDVKM. The CDR3 region is CASRTQGGNEQYF. The CDR3 DNA reads TGTGCCAGCAGGACACAGGGAGGAAACGAGCAGTACTTC.

The chain couples TRBV12-3 or TRBV12-4 to TRBJ1-5; the D is unclear. Trimming cost V 3 bases and J 1 base, with 10 bases left between them. CDR3 size: 15 residues. CDR3 residues: CASSFGYTSNQPQHF. For the CDR3, the DNA is TGTGCCAGCAGTTTTGGGTACACGAGCAATCAGCCCCAGCATTTT.

This sequence joins TRBV29-1 and TRBJ1-2; D unresolved. The CDR3 extends over 14 amino acids. Germline loops: CDR1 SQVTM, CDR2 ANQGSEA. V dropped 4 bases and J dropped 4 bases, with 16 bases sitting between them. CDR3 amino acids: CSVVATFSGYGYTF. As DNA, the CDR3 is TGCAGCGTTGTTGCCACTTTTTCGGGCTATGGCTACACCTTC.

The chain couples TRBV15 to TRBJ2-1, with TRBD2 identical over 11 bases. CDR1 LNHNV and CDR2 YYDKDF come from the germline V gene (reference sequence). The CDR3 is made up of 15 amino acids. V dropped 5 bases and J dropped 7; count of bases not matched to a gene: 7. This CDR3 is CATSLGPSGRNEQFF. For the CDR3, the DNA is TGTGCCACCAGCCTAGGACCTAGCGGGAGGAATGAGCAGTTCTTC.

The chain combines TRBV6-1 with TRBJ1-1; D is unclear. V lost 2 bases, J lost 10 bases, and 11 bases lay in between. CDR3 length: 12 residues. CDR1 MNHNS and CDR2 SASEGT come from the germline V gene. CDR3 amino acids: CASSETPAGAFF. The CDR3 DNA is TGTGCCAGCAGTGAAACACCAGCGGGAGCTTTCTTT.

The V call is TRBV29-1, the J call TRBJ1-5; D gene uncertain. Trimming left V 4 bases short and J 4 bases short, with 11 bases between. The CDR3 contains 13 residues. Germline CDR1 SQVTM, CDR2 ANQGSEA. CDR3 bases: TGCAGCGTTGTTTTCGTGCTAAATCAGCCCCAGCATTTT. Translated: CSVVFVLNQPQHF.

This clonotype is a singleton in its sample. V and J are TRBV5-6 and TRBJ1-1; D may be TRBD1 (5 bases). This CDR3 has 16 residues. The germline V gene has CDR1 SGHDT and CDR2 YYEEEE. V was trimmed by 4 bases and J by 5 bases, leaving 21 bases between them. CDR3 in DNA: TGTGCCAGCAGCAGGAGAGGCCAGGGCGAGGGGACTGAAGCTTTCTTT. Encoded protein: CASSRRGQGEGTEAFF.

There are a few counts of this clonotype. This chain uses TRBV18 with TRBJ2-7; TRBD1 might be the D (6 bases). Germline CDR1 is KGHSH and CDR2 is LQKENI. V was clipped by 4 bases and J by 2 bases, with 9 bases between them. The CDR3 extends over 13 amino acids. As DNA, the CDR3 is TGTGCCAGCTCACGACAGGATACCTACGAGCAGTACTTC. Encoded protein: CASSRQDTYEQYF.

This chain uses TRBV5-1 with TRBJ1-1; perhaps TRBD1 as D (5 bases). Trimming left V 6 bases short and J 3 bases short, with 18 bases between. The CDR3 has 15 amino acids. The germline V gene has CDR1 SGHRS and CDR2 YFSETQ. The CDR3 region is CASNARGLSDTEAFF. CDR3 bases: TGCGCCAGCAACGCGAGGGGTTTGTCGGACACTGAAGCTTTCTTT.

The DNA for the CDR3 is TGTGCCAGCAGTGTTATGGAGAACACTGAAGCTTTCTTT. This translates into CASSVMENTEAFF. The gene calls are TRBV2 and TRBJ1-1, with unresolved D. There are 13 residues in the CDR3. Germline V lookup: CDR1 SNHLY, CDR2 FYNNEI. Trimming cost V 4 bases and J 1 base, with 7 bases left between them.

This chain uses TRBV3-1 with TRBJ2-7; D unresolved. Trimming pared 5 bases from V and 7 bases from J, leaving 9 bases between. Per the germline V gene, CDR1 is LGHDT and CDR2 is YNNKEL (reference sequence). The CDR3 runs 11 residues. As DNA, the CDR3 is TGTGCCAGCAGCTACTACCGGGAGCAGTACTTC. Protein sequence: CASSYYREQYF.

The V gene is TRBV9, the J gene TRBJ2-1, with D possibly matching TRBD2 (5 bases). Trimming left V 1 base short and J 9 bases short, with 11 bases between. CDR1 is SGDLS and CDR2 is YYNGEE in the germline V gene. CDR3 size: 13 residues. CDR3 in DNA: TGTGCCAGCAGCGTAATCGGGGTGGGTGAGCAGTTCTTC. Translation: CASSVIGVGEQFF.

This rearrangement joins TRBV9 to TRBJ2-1, with 8 bases matching TRBD2. The germline gives CDR1 SGDLS, CDR2 YYNGEE. CDR3 length: 13 amino acids. The trim removed 4 bases at V and 10 bases at J, leaving 7 bases unmatched. The CDR3 bases are TGTGCCAGCAGCTGGGGGACTAGAGGCGAGCAGTTCTTC. This sequence encodes CASSWGTRGEQFF.